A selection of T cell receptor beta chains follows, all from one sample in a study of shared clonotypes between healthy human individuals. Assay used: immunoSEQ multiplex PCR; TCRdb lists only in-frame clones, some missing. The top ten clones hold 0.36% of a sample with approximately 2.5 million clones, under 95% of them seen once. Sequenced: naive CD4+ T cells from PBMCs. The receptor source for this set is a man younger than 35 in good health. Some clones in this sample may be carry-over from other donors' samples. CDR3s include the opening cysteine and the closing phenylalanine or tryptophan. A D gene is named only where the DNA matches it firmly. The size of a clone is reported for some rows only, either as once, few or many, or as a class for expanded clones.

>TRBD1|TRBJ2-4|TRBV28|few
TGTGCCAGCCGTAGGGGGCCGGACATTCAGTACTTC
CASRRGPDIQYF
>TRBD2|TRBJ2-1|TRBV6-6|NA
TGTGCCAGCACCGGAGGACTAGCAGGTTACAATGAGCAGTTCTTC
CASTGGLAGYNEQFF
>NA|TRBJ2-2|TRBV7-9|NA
TGTGCCAGCAGCGTCCGTTCTCAAGGCCCGGGGGAGCTGTTTTTT
CASSVRSQGPGELFF
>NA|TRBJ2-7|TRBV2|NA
TGTGCCAGCAGATACCTGAACGTCCGCTCCTACGAGCAGTACTTC
CASRYLNVRSYEQYF
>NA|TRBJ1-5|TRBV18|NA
TGTGCCAGCTCACCAGGACAGTCGAGCAATCAGCCCCAGCATTTT
CASSPGQSSNQPQHF
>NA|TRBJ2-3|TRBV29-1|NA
TGCAGCGTTAATCCAGATACGCAGTATTTT
CSVNPDTQYF
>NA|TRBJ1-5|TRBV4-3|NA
TGCGCCAGCAGCCAGATCGACGGGGGGCCCCAGCATTTT
CASSQIDGGPQHF
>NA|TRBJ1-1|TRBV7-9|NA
TGTGCCAGCAGCGGTTACTCCCTGAACACTGAAGCTTTCTTT
CASSGYSLNTEAFF
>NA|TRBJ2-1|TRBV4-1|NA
TGCGCCAGCAGCCAACACAATCGGGGAGAGACCTACAATGAGCAGTTCTTC
CASSQHNRGETYNEQFF
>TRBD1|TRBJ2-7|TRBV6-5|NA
TGTGCCAGCAGTGGACAGGGCTACGAGCAGTACTTC
CASSGQGYEQYF
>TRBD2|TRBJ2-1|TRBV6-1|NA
TGTGCCAGCAGTGCCTCCGGGACTAGCGGGAGGGGGGTCTACAATGAGCAGTTCTTC
CASSASGTSGRGVYNEQFF
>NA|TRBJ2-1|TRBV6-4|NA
TGTGCCAGCAGTGACTGTGGCAGTCCGTTAACCTCCTACAATGAGCAGTTCTTC
CASSDCGSPLTSYNEQFF
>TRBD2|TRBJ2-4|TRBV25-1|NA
TGTGCCAGCAGTGTGACGGGGGGAAACATTCAGTACTTC
CASSVTGGNIQYF
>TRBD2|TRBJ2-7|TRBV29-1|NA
TGCAGCTACACTCCAGGGACTAGCTACGAGCAGTACTTC
CSYTPGTSYEQYF
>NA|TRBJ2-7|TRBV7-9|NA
TGTGCCAGCAGCTTAGTGGGCGGACCCTCGGGCTACGAGCAGTACTTC
CASSLVGGPSGYEQYF
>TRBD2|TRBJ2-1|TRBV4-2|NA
TGTGCCAGCAGCCCAAGTGCGGGGGGCTCCTACAATGAGCAGTTCTTC
CASSPSAGGSYNEQFF
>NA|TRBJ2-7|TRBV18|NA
TGTGCCAGCTCACCCTTACGGGGTGCCTACGAGCAGTACTTC
CASSPLRGAYEQYF
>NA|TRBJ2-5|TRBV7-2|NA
TGTGCCAGCACCTTAAGCGGGGAGACCCAGTACTTC
CASTLSGETQYF
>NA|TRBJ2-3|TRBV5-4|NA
TGTGCCAGCAGCTTGAGGACTGGCGGGACCAGCACAGATACGCAGTATTTT
CASSLRTGGTSTDTQYF
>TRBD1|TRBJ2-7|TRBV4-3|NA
TGCGCCAGCAGCCACCGGACAGGTACCTACGAGCAGTACTTC
CASSHRTGTYEQYF
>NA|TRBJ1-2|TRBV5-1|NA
TGCGCCAGCAGCTTGGCGGCCGACAGGAGCTATGGCTACACCTTC
CASSLAADRSYGYTF
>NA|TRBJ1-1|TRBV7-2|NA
TGTGCCAGCAGCTTAGTGTGGGGAGGGAACACTGAAGCTTTCTTT
CASSLVWGGNTEAFF
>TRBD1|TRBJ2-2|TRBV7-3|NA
TGTGCCAGCAGATCAACTTCGGGACAGGGTATGGCCGGGGAGCTGTTTTTT
CASRSTSGQGMAGELFF
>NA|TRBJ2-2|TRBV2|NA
TGTGCCAGCAGACCTACAGGGCCCGGGGAGCTGTTTTTT
CASRPTGPGELFF
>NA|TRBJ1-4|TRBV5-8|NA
TGTGCCAGCATCCGCGGAGCGAGGGAAAAACTGTTTTTT
CASIRGAREKLFF
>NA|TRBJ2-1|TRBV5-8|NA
TGTGCCAGCAGCCTCTGGGGGACCGACTACAATGAGCAGTTCTTC
CASSLWGTDYNEQFF
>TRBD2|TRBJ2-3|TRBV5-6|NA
TGTGCCAGCAGCTTGGGACTAGCGGGAGGGCCAGGTTCGAAGTATTTT
CASSLGLAGGPGSKYF
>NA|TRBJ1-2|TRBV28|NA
TGTGCCAGCAGTTCTGGGGGTTCGAGCTATGGCTACACCTTC
CASSSGGSSYGYTF
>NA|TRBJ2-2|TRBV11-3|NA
TGTGCCAGCAGCTTGCGGGCTACCGGGGAGCTGTTTTTT
CASSLRATGELFF
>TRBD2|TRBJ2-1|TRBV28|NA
TGTGCCAGCAGTCCTCTAGCGGGAGTCTACAATGAGCAGTTCTTC
CASSPLAGVYNEQFF
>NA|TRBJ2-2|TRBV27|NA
TGTGCCAGCAGTCAGGGAGACTACCCGATCACCGGGGAGCTGTTTTTT
CASSQGDYPITGELFF
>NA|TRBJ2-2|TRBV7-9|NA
TGTGCCAGCAGCTTAGTCCAGGGAGCCGGGGAGCTGTTTTTT
CASSLVQGAGELFF
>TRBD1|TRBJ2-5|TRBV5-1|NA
TGCGCCAGCAGCTGGGGGACAGGGCGAGAGACCCAGTACTTC
CASSWGTGRETQYF
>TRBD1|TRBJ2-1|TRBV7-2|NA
TGTGCCAGCAGCACCGGGACAGGCAGAAACAATGAGCAGTTCTTC
CASSTGTGRNNEQFF
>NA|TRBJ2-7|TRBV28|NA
TGTGCCAGCAGTTTAGCGGGATACTCCTACGAGCAGTACTTC
CASSLAGYSYEQYF
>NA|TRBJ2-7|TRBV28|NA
TGTGCCAGCAGGCCGGGACCCCTGGACTCCGAGCAGTACTTC
CASRPGPLDSEQYF
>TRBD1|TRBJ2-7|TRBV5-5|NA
TGTGCCAGCAGCTCGGACAGGTCCTACGAGCAGTACTTC
CASSSDRSYEQYF